One sample yielded the 28 T cell receptor beta chains listed below, sequenced in a study of cytomegalovirus exposure and HLA in healthy donors. The PCR made use of 60 Vbeta and 13 Jbeta primers. Repertoires were generated with immunoSEQ multiplex PCR, while TCRdb's copy carries only in-frame clones and drops some. Of about 280,000 clones listed, 80% to 90% were seen once; the top ten hold about 2%. The sample comprised PBMCs. These receptors all come from a woman between 18 and 30 years old in good health and CMV-seronegative.

This clone is a singleton in its sample. The chain has TRBV7-2 and TRBJ2-7, with no clear D. The V end was cut by 6 bases, the J end by 3 bases, with 12 bases between. The germline V gene has CDR1 SGHTA and CDR2 FQGNSA. The CDR3 runs to 13 residues. The CDR3, as DNA: TGTGCCAGCAGTGTAAAGCCCGGCTACGAGCAGTACTTC. It yields the protein CASSVKPGYEQYF.

This chain connects TRBV2 to TRBJ1-1, with a possible D match to TRBD1 (5 bases). V shed 7 bases and J shed 4 bases, with 13 bases lying between them. This CDR3 is built from 13 residues. Germline-derived CDR1 and CDR2 are SNHLY and FYNNEI. CDR3 DNA sequence: TGTGCCAGCAAACCTTACAGGAGCACTGAAGCTTTCTTT. The encoded protein is CASKPYRSTEAFF.

V is TRBV2 and J is TRBJ2-2, with a tentative D call TRBD1 (6 bases). V lost 6 bases, J lost 7 bases, and 18 bases lay in between. The germline V gene has CDR1 SNHLY and CDR2 FYNNEI. The length of the CDR3 is 15 residues. CDR3 loop: CASREDSRELGELFF. The DNA for the CDR3 is TGTGCCAGCAGGGAGGACAGCCGGGAACTCGGGGAGCTGTTTTTT.

The CDR3 protein is CASSVQGRMDTEAFF. DNA for the CDR3: TGCGCCAGCAGCGTACAGGGGAGGATGGACACTGAAGCTTTCTTT. The rearrangement joins TRBV5-1 to TRBJ1-1, with 7 bases lining up with TRBD1. After removal of 4 bases from V and 3 bases from J, the junction contained 9 bases not matched to a gene. Germline CDR1 SGHRS, CDR2 YFSETQ. This CDR3 contains 15 residues.

This chain uses TRBV18 with TRBJ1-1; D remains ambiguous. V was cut by 4 bases and J by 2 bases, with 8 bases left in between. In germline, CDR1 is KGHSH, CDR2 LQKENI. The CDR3 is 13 residues long. The DNA for the CDR3 is TGTGCCAGCTCACGAGGCAGAAACACTGAAGCTTTCTTT. Its translation: CASSRGRNTEAFF.

V is TRBV11-2 and J is TRBJ2-1; 11 positions agree with TRBD2. The germline CDR1 and CDR2 sequences are SGHAT and FQNNGV. V lost 5 bases and J lost 9; bases outside the gene matches: 6. CDR3 size: 14 residues. The CDR3 sequence: CASSRSGGGLEQFF. CDR3 bases: TGTGCCAGCAGCCGTAGCGGGGGGGGCCTTGAGCAGTTCTTC. The full variable domain, rest sourced from reference TRBV11-2 and TRBJ2-1, is EAGVAQSPRYKIIEKRQSVAFWCNPISGHATLYWYQQILGQGPKLLIQFQNNGVVDDSQLPKDRFSAERLKGVDSTLKIQPAKLEDSAVYLCASSRSGGGLEQFFGPGTRLTVL.

V and J are TRBV10-3 and TRBJ1-1; weak D call: TRBD1 (5 bases). Germline CDR1 and CDR2: ENHRY and SYGVKD. This CDR3 is built from 15 residues. V gave up 3 bases and J gave up 0 bases, with 11 bases separating them. The CDR3 sequence: CAISDRDGMNTEAFF. The DNA of the CDR3 is TGTGCCATCAGTGACAGGGATGGGATGAACACTGAAGCTTTCTTT.

The rearrangement joins TRBV10-2 to TRBJ2-7; 8 nucleotides line up with TRBD1. The length of the CDR3 is 14 residues. Trimming cost V 2 bases and J 3 bases; bases outside gene matches: 3. The germline V gene has CDR1 WSHSY and CDR2 SAAADI. Here the CDR3 reads CASSETGQGYEQYF. In DNA form, the CDR3 reads TGCGCCAGCAGTGAGACCGGACAGGGCTACGAGCAGTACTTC.

This chain joins TRBV4-2 and TRBJ1-6; 7 bases fit TRBD1. Germline lookup yields CDR1 LGHNA and CDR2 YNFKEQ. The junction had 7 bases not matched to a gene; V was cut back by 1 base and J by 10 bases. The CDR3 has 15 amino acids. CDR3 nucleotides: TGTGCCAGCAGCCAAGCGGACAGGACCGCCTCACCCCTCCACTTT. Its translation is CASSQADRTASPLHF.

V usage is TRBV18 and J usage is TRBJ2-7, with D perhaps TRBD1 (5 bases). Trimming cost V 1 base and J 3 bases, with 13 bases left between them. Germline V lookup: CDR1 KGHSH, CDR2 LQKENI. This CDR3 has 15 residues. The CDR3 is CASSPLVGQGYEQYF. The CDR3 nucleotides are TGTGCCAGCTCACCACTAGTCGGCCAGGGCTACGAGCAGTACTTC.

The rearrangement uses TRBV11-2 and TRBJ2-6; D ambiguous. Trimming left V 0 bases short and J 1 base short, with 10 bases between. The germline V gene encodes CDR1 SGHAT and CDR2 FQNNGV. The length of the CDR3 is 17 residues. CDR3 amino acids: CASSLDQLISGANVLTF. CDR3 DNA: TGTGCCAGCAGCTTAGACCAGTTAATTTCTGGGGCCAACGTCCTGACTTTC.

This clone was counted once. The chain recombines TRBV10-3 with TRBJ2-1; 13 nucleotides agree with TRBD2. Germline V lookup: CDR1 ENHRY, CDR2 SYGVKD. The CDR3 contains 18 residues. V shed 2 bases and J 1 base; nucleotides not matched to a gene: 5. CDR3 loop: CAISEGLAGALSYNEQFF. The CDR3 nucleotides are TGTGCCATCAGTGAGGGACTAGCGGGGGCCCTTTCCTACAATGAGCAGTTCTTC.

The chain is built from TRBV19 and TRBJ2-1; 10 nucleotides match TRBD1. The CDR3 consists of 16 residues. Losses at the gene ends were 0 bases for V and 4 bases for J; bases not matched to a gene: 3. Germline CDR1 LNHDA, CDR2 SQIVND (reference sequence). CDR3 sequence (DNA): TGTGCCAGTAGTATAGATAGGACAGGGGGGTACAATGAGCAGTTCTTC. This sequence encodes CASSIDRTGGYNEQFF.

This chain links TRBV11-2 with TRBJ1-1; 7 bases map to TRBD1. The CDR3 has 13 residues. Germline lookup yields CDR1 SGHAT and CDR2 FQNNGV. Trimming removed 3 bases from V and 6 bases from J; junction bases left unmatched: 4. The CDR3, as DNA: TGTGCCAGCAGCTTCAGGGGGTACGCTGAAGCTTTCTTT. Translation gives CASSFRGYAEAFF.

The chain uses TRBV4-2 and TRBJ1-1; 11 bases line up with TRBD1. CDR3 length: 16 amino acids. Trimming at V came to 1 base and at J to 4 bases, leaving 5 bases not matched to a gene. CDR1 and CDR2 (germline): LGHNA, YNFKEQ. The CDR3 sequence is CASSQGLGQGGTEAFF. The CDR3 DNA follows: TGTGCCAGCAGCCAAGGATTGGGACAGGGGGGCACTGAAGCTTTCTTT.

The V call is TRBV7-6, the J call TRBJ2-3, with 7 nucleotides matching TRBD2. CDR1 SGHVS and CDR2 FNYEAQ come from the germline V gene. V trimming: 5 bases; J trimming: 2 bases; junction bases outside the gene matches: 10. This CDR3 region has 16 residues. Here the CDR3 reads CASSQSRDYSTDTQYF. The CDR3 DNA follows: TGTGCCAGCAGCCAGAGCCGGGACTATTCCACAGATACGCAGTATTTT.

This clone has just one count. This chain connects TRBV7-6 to TRBJ2-3, with TRBD2 matching 8 bases. Germline values: CDR1 SGHVS, CDR2 FNYEAQ. This CDR3 has 14 amino acids. J lost 4 bases, V lost 5 bases, and 5 bases had no gene match. Here the CDR3 reads CASSESGGADTQYF. The CDR3 DNA sequence: TGTGCCAGCAGCGAGAGCGGGGGCGCAGATACGCAGTATTTT.

The chain joins TRBV19 to TRBJ1-1; D uncertain. Trimming cost V 1 base and J 4 bases, with 13 bases left between them. The V gene's germline CDR1 is LNHDA and CDR2 SQIVND (reference sequence). The CDR3 is 15 residues long. DNA of the CDR3: TGTGCCAGTAGTATAGGTGCGTCTCCGGGCACTGAAGCTTTCTTT. It encodes CASSIGASPGTEAFF.

The gene calls are TRBV2 and TRBJ2-6, with D possibly being TRBD1 (5 bases). V was shortened by 4 bases and J by 0 bases, with 16 bases between the two germline ends. From germline, CDR1 is SNHLY and CDR2 FYNNEI. The CDR3 covers 18 residues. CDR3: CASSAVVRQLSGANVLTF. The CDR3 nucleotides are TGTGCCAGCAGTGCGGTAGTAAGACAGCTCTCTGGGGCCAACGTCCTGACTTTC. Complete variable domain (other parts from reference TRBV2 and TRBJ2-6): EPEVTQTPSHQVTQMGQEVILRCVPISNHLYFYWYRQILGQKVEFLVSFYNNEISEKSEIFDDQFSVERPDGSNFTLKIRSTKLEDSAMYFCASSAVVRQLSGANVLTFGAGSRLTVL.

The chain uses TRBV7-6 and TRBJ2-3, with 7 nucleotides matching TRBD2. Germline loops: CDR1 SGHVS, CDR2 FNYEAQ. CDR3 length equals 15 residues. V was pared by 6 bases and J by 4 bases, with 10 bases of the junction left unmatched. CDR3 nucleotides: TGTGCCAGCAGGGAGGGACTATCGGAGGCAGATACGCAGTATTTT. It codes for CASREGLSEADTQYF.

Notes on this clone: Distinct nucleotide sequences in the sample also encode this CDR3. The gene calls are TRBV5-6 and TRBJ2-7; D is uncertain. The CDR3 has 13 residues. CDR1 is SGHDT, CDR2 YYEEEE, per germline. Trimming removed 2 bases at V and 1 base at J, with 7 bases between. This CDR3 reads CASSLGRSYEQYF. For the CDR3, the DNA is TGTGCCAGCAGCTTAGGCAGGTCCTACGAGCAGTACTTC.

This clone appeared a few times. The chain combines TRBV11-1 with TRBJ2-7; 9 nucleotides align to TRBD1. This CDR3 has 13 amino acids. Germline V gene data show CDR1 as SGHAT and CDR2 as FQDESV (reference sequence). Trimming cost V 11 bases and J 2 bases; bases outside gene matches: 7. CDR3 region: CASRTGEPYEQYF. The CDR3, as DNA: TGTGCCTCAAGGACAGGGGAGCCCTACGAGCAGTACTTC.

The chain is built from TRBV2 and TRBJ2-6; D is unclear. CDR3 length: 15 amino acids. With 4 bases removed from V and 0 bases from J, the gap between germline ends came to 7 bases. The germline V gene has CDR1 SNHLY and CDR2 FYNNEI. Here the CDR3 DNA reads TGTGCCAGCAGTGTAGAGAGCTCTGGGGCCAACGTCCTGACTTTC. Translated: CASSVESSGANVLTF.

The chain joins TRBV5-6 to TRBJ2-7, with 8 bases matching TRBD1. CDR1 is SGHDT, CDR2 YYEEEE, per germline. The CDR3 runs to 15 residues. V was clipped by 1 base and J by 6 bases; unmatched bases: 9. The CDR3 region is CASSLLSVRGPEQYF. The CDR3 bases are TGTGCCAGCAGCTTGTTGAGTGTCAGGGGGCCCGAGCAGTACTTC.

This chain uses TRBV7-2 with TRBJ2-1, with 8 bases matching TRBD2. The CDR3 is made up of 14 amino acids. After removal of 5 bases from V and 5 bases from J, the junction contained 5 bases not matched to a gene. CDR1 is SGHTA and CDR2 is FQGNSA in the germline V gene. CDR3 DNA sequence: TGTGCCAGCAGCACCTGGACTAGCCACAATGAGCAGTTCTTC. This sequence encodes CASSTWTSHNEQFF.

This sequence joins TRBV5-1 and TRBJ1-1, with D possibly matching TRBD1 (5 bases). The germline V gene encodes CDR1 SGHRS and CDR2 YFSETQ. Trimming shortened V by 6 bases and J by 1 base, and 10 bases separated the two germline ends. This CDR3 has 13 residues. The DNA of the CDR3 is TGCGCCAGCACTTTCGGACAGAACACTGAAGCTTTCTTT. Translation: CASTFGQNTEAFF. Looking up the rest from reference TRBV5-1 and TRBJ1-1 gives the full variable domain: KAGVTQTPRYLIKTRGQQVTLSCSPISGHRSVSWYQQTPGQGLQFLFEYFSETQRNKGNFPGRFSGRQFSNSRSEMNVSTLELGDSALYLCASTFGQNTEAFFGQGTRLTVV.

In the case of this clone: The identical CDR3 is also encoded by other nucleotide sequences in the sample. V and J are TRBV6-4 and TRBJ1-5; D possibly corresponds to TRBD1 (6 bases). The length of the CDR3 is 14 residues. Germline V gene sequence: CDR1 MRHNA, CDR2 SNTAGT. The germline V and J ends were trimmed by 3 bases and 2 bases, with 8 bases remaining between them. CDR3 amino acids: CASSEQGGNQPQHF. The CDR3 nucleotides are TGTGCCAGCAGTGAACAGGGCGGCAATCAGCCCCAGCATTTT.

This clone appeared a single time. The genes are TRBV5-1 and TRBJ1-1; tentative D call: TRBD1 (5 bases). Germline CDR1 is SGHRS and CDR2 is YFSETQ. The CDR3 is 15 amino acids. The V end was cut by 0 bases, the J end by 1 base, with 10 bases between. The CDR3 sequence is CASSLDRGTNTEAFF. For the CDR3, the DNA is TGCGCCAGCAGCTTGGATCGGGGGACGAACACTGAAGCTTTCTTT.